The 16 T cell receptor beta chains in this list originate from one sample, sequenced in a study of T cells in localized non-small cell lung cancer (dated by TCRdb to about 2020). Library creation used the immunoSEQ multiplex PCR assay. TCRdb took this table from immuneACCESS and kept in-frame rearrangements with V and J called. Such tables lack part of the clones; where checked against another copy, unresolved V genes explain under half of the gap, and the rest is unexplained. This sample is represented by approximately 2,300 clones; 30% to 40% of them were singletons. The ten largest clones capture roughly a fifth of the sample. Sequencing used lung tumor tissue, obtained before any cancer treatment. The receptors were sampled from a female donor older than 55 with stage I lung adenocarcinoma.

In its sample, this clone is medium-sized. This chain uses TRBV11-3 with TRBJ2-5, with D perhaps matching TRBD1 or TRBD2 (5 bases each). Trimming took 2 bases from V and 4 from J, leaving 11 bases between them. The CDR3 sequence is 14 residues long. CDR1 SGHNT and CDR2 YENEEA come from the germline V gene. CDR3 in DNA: TGTGCCAGCAGCTTAAGATTGGGGGTAGAGACCCAGTACTTC. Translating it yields CASSLRLGVETQYF.

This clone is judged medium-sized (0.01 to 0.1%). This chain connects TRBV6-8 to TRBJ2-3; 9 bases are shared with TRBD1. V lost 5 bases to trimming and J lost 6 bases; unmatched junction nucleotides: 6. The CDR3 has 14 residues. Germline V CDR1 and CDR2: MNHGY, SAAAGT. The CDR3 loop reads CASSVTGGEDTQYF. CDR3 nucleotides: TGTGCCAGCAGTGTGACAGGGGGGGAGGATACGCAGTATTTT.

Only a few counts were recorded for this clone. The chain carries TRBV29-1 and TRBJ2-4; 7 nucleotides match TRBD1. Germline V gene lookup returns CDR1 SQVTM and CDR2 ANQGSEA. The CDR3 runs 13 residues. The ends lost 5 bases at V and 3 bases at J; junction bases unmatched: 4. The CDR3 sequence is CSVHRQGKNIQYF. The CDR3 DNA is TGCAGCGTTCACCGACAGGGCAAAAACATTCAGTACTTC.

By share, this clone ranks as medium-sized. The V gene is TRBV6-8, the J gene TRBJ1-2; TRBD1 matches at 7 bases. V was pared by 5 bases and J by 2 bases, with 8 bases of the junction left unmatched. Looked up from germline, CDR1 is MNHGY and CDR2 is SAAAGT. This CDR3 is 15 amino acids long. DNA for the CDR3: TGTGCCAGCAGTGCCAGGGGGGAGTCCAACTATGGCTACACCTTC. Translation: CASSARGESNYGYTF.

CDR3 amino acids: CASKGVSSYNEQFF. CDR3 bases: TGTGCCAGCAAAGGGGTAAGCTCCTACAATGAGCAGTTCTTC. V gene TRBV9 combines with J gene TRBJ2-1; D perhaps matches TRBD1 (5 bases). Trimming shortened V by 6 bases and J by 0 bases, and 10 bases separated the two germline ends. This CDR3 contains 14 residues. CDR1 is SGDLS, CDR2 YYNGEE, per germline.

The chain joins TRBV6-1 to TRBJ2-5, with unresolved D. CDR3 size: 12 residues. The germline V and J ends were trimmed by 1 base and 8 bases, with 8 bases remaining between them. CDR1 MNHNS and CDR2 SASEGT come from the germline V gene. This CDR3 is CASSEVEVTQYF. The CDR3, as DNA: TGTGCCAGCAGTGAAGTAGAGGTAACCCAGTACTTC.

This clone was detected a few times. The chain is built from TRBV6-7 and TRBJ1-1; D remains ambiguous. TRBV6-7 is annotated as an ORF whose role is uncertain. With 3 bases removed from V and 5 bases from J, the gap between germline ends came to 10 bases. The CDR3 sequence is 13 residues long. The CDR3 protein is CASSYSAVTEAFF. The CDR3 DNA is TGTGCCAGCAGTTATAGTGCGGTAACTGAAGCTTTCTTT.

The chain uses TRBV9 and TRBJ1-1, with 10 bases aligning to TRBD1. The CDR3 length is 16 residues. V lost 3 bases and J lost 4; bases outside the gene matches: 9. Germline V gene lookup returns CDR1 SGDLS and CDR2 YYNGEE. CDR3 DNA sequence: TGTGCCAGCAGCGCGCACCGGGACAGGGGTATCACTGAAGCTTTCTTT. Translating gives CASSAHRDRGITEAFF.

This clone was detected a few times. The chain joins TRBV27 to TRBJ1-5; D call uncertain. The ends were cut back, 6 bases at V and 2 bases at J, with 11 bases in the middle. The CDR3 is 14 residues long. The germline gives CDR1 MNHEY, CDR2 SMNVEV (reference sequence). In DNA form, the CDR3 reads TGTGCCAGCAGCGGCTGGTTCGGCAATCAGCCCCAGCATTTT. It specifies CASSGWFGNQPQHF.

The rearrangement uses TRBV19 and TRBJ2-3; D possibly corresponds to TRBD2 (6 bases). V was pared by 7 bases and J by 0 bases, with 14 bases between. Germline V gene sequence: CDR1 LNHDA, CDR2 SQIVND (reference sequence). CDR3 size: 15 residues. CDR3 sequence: CASMSGGASTDTQYF. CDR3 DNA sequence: TGTGCCAGTATGTCTGGCGGGGCAAGCACAGATACGCAGTATTTT.

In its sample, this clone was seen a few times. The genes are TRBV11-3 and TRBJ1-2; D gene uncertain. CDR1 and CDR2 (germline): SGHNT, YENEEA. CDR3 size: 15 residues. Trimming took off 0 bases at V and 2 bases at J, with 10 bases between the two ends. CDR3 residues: CASSLEAGQNYGYTF. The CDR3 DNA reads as TGTGCCAGCAGCTTAGAGGCCGGCCAGAACTATGGCTACACCTTC. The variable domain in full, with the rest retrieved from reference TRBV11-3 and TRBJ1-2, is EAGVVQSPRYKIIEKKQPVAFWCNPISGHNTLYWYLQNLGQGPELLIRYENEEAVDDSQLPKDRFSAERLKGVDSTLKIQPAELGDSAVYLCASSLEAGQNYGYTFGSGTRLTVV.

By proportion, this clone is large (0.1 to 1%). The CDR3 bases are TGTGCCACCAGCAGAATCCCGGACAGAACCTACGAGCAGTACTTC. Translating gives CATSRIPDRTYEQYF. The chain combines TRBV15 with TRBJ2-7; perhaps TRBD1 as D (6 bases). This CDR3 spans 15 amino acids. Germline V lookup: CDR1 LNHNV, CDR2 YYDKDF (reference sequence). The V and J ends lost 2 bases and 2 bases respectively, with 13 bases between them.

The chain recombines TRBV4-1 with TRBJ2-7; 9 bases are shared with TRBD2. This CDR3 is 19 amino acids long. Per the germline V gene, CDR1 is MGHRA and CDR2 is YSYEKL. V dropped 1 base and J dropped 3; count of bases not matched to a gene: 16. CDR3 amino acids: CASSQGGSSGRLDRYEQYF. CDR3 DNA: TGCGCCAGCAGCCAAGGGGGTTCGAGCGGGAGGTTGGATCGCTACGAGCAGTACTTC.

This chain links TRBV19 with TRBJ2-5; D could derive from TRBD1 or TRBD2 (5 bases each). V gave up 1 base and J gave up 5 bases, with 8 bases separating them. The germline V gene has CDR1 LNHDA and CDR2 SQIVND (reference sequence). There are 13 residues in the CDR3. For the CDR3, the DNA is TGTGCCAGTAGTATAGGGGGGAAGGAGACCCAGTACTTC. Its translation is CASSIGGKETQYF.

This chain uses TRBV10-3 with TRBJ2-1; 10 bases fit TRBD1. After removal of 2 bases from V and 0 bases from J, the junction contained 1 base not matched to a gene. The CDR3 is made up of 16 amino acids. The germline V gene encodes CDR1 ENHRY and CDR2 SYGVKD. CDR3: CAISEGDRGSYNEQFF. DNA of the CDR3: TGTGCCATCAGTGAGGGGGACAGGGGCTCCTACAATGAGCAGTTCTTC.

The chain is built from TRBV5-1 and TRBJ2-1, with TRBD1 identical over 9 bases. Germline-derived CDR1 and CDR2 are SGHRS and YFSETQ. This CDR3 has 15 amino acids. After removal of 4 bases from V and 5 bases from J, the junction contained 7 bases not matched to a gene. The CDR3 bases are TGCGCCAGCAGCCCGAGAGGGACAGGGAACAATGAGCAGTTCTTC. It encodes CASSPRGTGNNEQFF.